This TCR beta chain was sequenced for a study of shared clonotypes between healthy human individuals. General study findings and limits: Donor scarcity curtailed the genetic and exposure-history diversity represented herein.

Healthy and HIV-negative, the adult donors had no recent acute infections or vaccinations. It was tens of millions of PBMCs that unsorted samples used for genomic DNA. The junction had 10 bases not matched to a gene; V was cut back by 4 bases and J by 4 bases. The germline V gene has CDR1 SGHRS and CDR2 YFSETQ. The CDR3 length is 16 residues. To note about this clone: Its antigen is not known.

Only in-frame clones appear in the TCRdb table, and some are missing; sequencing was by immunoSEQ multiplex PCR. This sample has 450,000 to 550,000 clones, with 60% to 85% found just once. The chain is built from TRBV5-1 and TRBJ1-2; 10 nucleotides align to TRBD1. Material for sequencing was PBMCs. The clonotype originates from a woman between 40 and 50 years old in good health. Some clones in this sample may be carry-over from other donors' samples. CDR3 sequence reads: CASSDPGTGVVYGYTF. In DNA, the CDR3 is TGCGCCAGCAGCGACCCGGGGACAGGGGTAGTCTATGGCTACACCTTC. The full variable domain, in which reference TRBV5-1 and TRBJ1-2 provide the parts outside the CDR3, is KAGVTQTPRYLIKTRGQQVTLSCSPISGHRSVSWYQQTPGQGLQFLFEYFSETQRNKGNFPGRFSGRQFSNSRSEMNVSTLELGDSALYLCASSDPGTGVVYGYTFGSGTRLTVV.